The rows below give T cell receptor beta chains drawn from one sample of a study of shared clonotypes between healthy human individuals. The assay was immunoSEQ multiplex PCR, and TCRdb's table has in-frame clones only and misses some. Of nearly 1,000,000 clones detected, 60% to 85% appear once; the ten largest clones hold over 1.3%. Material for sequencing was memory CD4+ T cells sorted from blood. Receptors were obtained from a man between 18 and 35 years old in good health. Each CDR3 is given with its conserved first and last residue. The order of the fields is D gene, V gene, clone size, J gene, CDR3 DNA, CDR3 protein. The D gene is left open where the match is weak. Clone size is not always given. Where it is, it says once, few, many or a class for expanded clones.

.	TRBV6-1	.	TRBJ1-5	TGTGCCAGCAGTGAAGGGGTTGGGAGGTCCTATAGCAATCAGCCCCAGCATTTT	CASSEGVGRSYSNQPQHF
.	TRBV5-6	few	TRBJ1-6	TGTGCCAGCAGCCTGGGGACCCATCTTTATAATTCACCCCTCCACTTT	CASSLGTHLYNSPLHF
.	TRBV29-1	many	TRBJ1-3	TGCAGCGTTGAACTCCGGGCGGGAAACACCATATATTTT	CSVELRAGNTIYF
.	TRBV4-1	.	TRBJ2-1	TGCGCCAGCAGCCGATTTAAGGGGATAGGGGATGAGCAGTTCTTC	CASSRFKGIGDEQFF
.	TRBV30	.	TRBJ1-2	TGTGCCTGGAGTGTCGGGGGTGGGAGCTATGGCTACACCTTC	CAWSVGGGSYGYTF
.	TRBV7-2	.	TRBJ2-1	TGTGCCAGCAGCTTAGGGGTGGGTACCTACAATGAGCAGTTCTTC	CASSLGVGTYNEQFF
.	TRBV21-1	few	TRBJ2-2	TGTGCCAGCAGCAACAAGGCTAGCGGGGGGCCTTACACCGGGGAGCTGTTTTTT	CASSNKASGGPYTGELFF
TRBD2	TRBV28	.	TRBJ2-2	TGTGCCAGCACTACCAGCGGGGGCGGCACCGGGGAGCTGTTTTTT	CASTTSGGGTGELFF
.	TRBV15	.	TRBJ1-1	TGTGCCACCAGCAGTCGGACAGCTATTATGAACACTGAAGCTTTCTTT	CATSSRTAIMNTEAFF
.	TRBV7-8	.	TRBJ1-5	TGTGCCAGCAGCTTATGGGGGAGCACGCCCCAGCATTTT	CASSLWGSTPQHF
.	TRBV18	.	TRBJ1-2	TGTGCCAGCTCCCAAAGACAGGAATTCTATGGCTACACCTTC	CASSQRQEFYGYTF
.	TRBV6-1	.	TRBJ1-4	TGTGCCAGCAAGGAATTCTCAACTAATGAAAAACTGTTTTTT	CASKEFSTNEKLFF
.	TRBV6-6	many	TRBJ1-2	TGTGCCAGCAGTTGGACGGACCCTGGCTACACCTTC	CASSWTDPGYTF
.	TRBV30	.	TRBJ1-1	TGTGCCTGGATAGAAAATATGAACACTGAAGCTTTCTTT	CAWIENMNTEAFF
.	TRBV4-3	.	TRBJ2-2	TGCGCCAGCAGCCTCTCCAAGGGCACCGGGGAGCTGTTTTTT	CASSLSKGTGELFF
.	TRBV9	once	TRBJ2-3	TGTGCCAGCAGCGTAGGGGCGGGGGCCTTCACAGATACGCAGTATTTT	CASSVGAGAFTDTQYF
TRBD1	TRBV7-6	.	TRBJ2-7	TGTGCCAGCAGCTCCGAGACAGGGTTGCTCTCCTACGAGCAGTACTTC	CASSSETGLLSYEQYF
.	TRBV5-1	.	TRBJ1-6	TGCGCCAGCAGCTTGACCTCGCCTGGTGTTAATTCACCCCTCCACTTT	CASSLTSPGVNSPLHF
.	TRBV18	few	TRBJ1-5	TGTGCCAGCTCACCAAGCAGGAGCAATCAGCCCCAGCATTTT	CASSPSRSNQPQHF
.	TRBV2	.	TRBJ2-7	TGTGCCAGCAGTGAGGATCTCGTGGGCGAGCAGTACTTC	CASSEDLVGEQYF
TRBD2	TRBV2	.	TRBJ2-5	TGTGCCAGCAGTCGGGCGGGGGGCTTCCAAGAGACCCAGTACTTC	CASSRAGGFQETQYF
.	TRBV7-2	.	TRBJ2-4	TGTGCCAGCAGCGCACCCCTTGAAAACATTCAGTACTTC	CASSAPLENIQYF
.	TRBV11-2	.	TRBJ2-1	TGTGCCAGCAGAGGGTACAATGAGCAGTTCTTC	CASRGYNEQFF
.	TRBV4-1	many	TRBJ1-3	TGCGCCAGCAGCCGAGTACAGGCGACTGGAAACACCATATATTTT	CASSRVQATGNTIYF
.	TRBV27	.	TRBJ1-5	TGTGCCAGCAGTTTATATTCTTATAGCAATCAGCCCCAGCATTTT	CASSLYSYSNQPQHF
.	TRBV11-3	.	TRBJ1-5	TGTGCCAGCAGCTCCCTTCGAGGGGGGCGATACAATCAGCCCCAGCATTTT	CASSSLRGGRYNQPQHF
.	TRBV6-5	.	TRBJ2-3	TGTGCCAGCAAAGACGTATTCGCAGATACGCAGTATTTT	CASKDVFADTQYF
TRBD1	TRBV10-1	.	TRBJ1-2	TGCGCCAGCAGTGATCCGGGACAGGGGATGGATGGCTACACCTTC	CASSDPGQGMDGYTF
.	TRBV5-1	many	TRBJ1-6	TGCGCCAGCAGCTTCGGACAGCCTTGGACTAGCTCCTATAATTCACCCCTCCACTTT	CASSFGQPWTSSYNSPLHF
.	TRBV7-2	.	TRBJ1-4	TGTGCCAGCAGCTTAGGGGTAGGAAGGGCAAAACTGTTTTTT	CASSLGVGRAKLFF
TRBD2	TRBV5-1	.	TRBJ2-7	TGCGCCAGCAGCTTGGTAGCGGGACCACGAGGGGGAAGGCACGAGCAGTACTTC	CASSLVAGPRGGRHEQYF
.	TRBV6-6	few	TRBJ2-7	TGTGCCAGCAGTTCGTTTAGCGGACGGGATTACGAGCAGTACTTC	CASSSFSGRDYEQYF
.	TRBV6-5	.	TRBJ1-2	TGTGCCAGCAGTCCAGAACTAATCTATGGCTACACCTTC	CASSPELIYGYTF
.	TRBV6-1	.	TRBJ1-2	TGTGCCAGCACAGGGAAGAGGCATAACTTC	CASTGKRHNF
.	TRBV28	.	TRBJ1-1	TGTGCCAGCAATGACGGCCTCACTGAAGCTTTCTTT	CASNDGLTEAFF
TRBD1	TRBV6-5	.	TRBJ1-2	TGTGCCAGCAGTTACAGGGGGCATGGCTACACCTTC	CASSYRGHGYTF